This TCR beta chain appears in the sequencing data of a study of T cell repertoires in cytomegalovirus infection. Study background: CMV epitopes that were recently identified and HLA-C-restricted were used alongside well-studied HLA-B-restricted ones. Based on public TCR beta signatures, there were indications of CMV infection and of a matching HLA type. Study-wide findings and caveats: The ex vivo response was dominated by HLA-C-restricted CMV-specific TCR beta clonotypes. Of the TCR beta families, the public ones yielded a cumulative frequency that identified carriers of CMV plus the relevant HLA.

Via MiXCR, TCRdb re-called the reads, giving one row per CDR3 protein. Among some 500,000 distinct CDR3 sequences listed, under 45% were seen once. Trimming at V came to 5 bases and at J to 12 bases, leaving 15 bases not matched to a gene. The CDR3 is 15 residues long. Germline assignment: CDR1 MNHNS and CDR2 SASEGT. Of note for this clonotype: What it binds is not known.

The TCR originated in a human donor in good health (CMV status not recorded). Some clones in this sample may be carry-over from other donors' samples. The material sequenced was cultured PBMCs, taken from culture after CMV antigen stimulation. This sequence joins TRBV6-1 and TRBJ2-1; TRBD2 agrees at 8 bases. As DNA, the CDR3 is TGTGCCAGCAGTCGAAGCTCGGGGGGGCAGTGGGGGCAGTTCTTC. Its translation: CASSRSSGGQWGQFF.